The 32 T cell receptor beta chains presented below share a single source sample, sequenced in a study of CD8 T cells and mutated HIV epitopes. The time point is: sampled during acute HIV-1 infection (about 23-92 days post infection). Oligo-dT primers carrying well-specific UMIs primed single-cell cDNA in a Smart-seq2 and MARS-Seq hybrid method. The nested PCR combined template-switch oligo forward primers with barcoded reverse primers for TCR alpha and beta. Via MiXCR, TCRdb re-called the single-cell sequencing reads, giving one row per CDR3 protein. The sample includes approximately 400 distinct CDR3 sequences, about half of them seen just once. Sequenced material: CD8+ T cells sorted from blood by dual tetramer staining, taken during acute HIV infection. This sample's subset: cells binding both NAE and AE RF10 tetramers (cross-reactive), unstimulated. Receptors originate from a man under 40 with HIV-1 infection.

In the case of this clonotype: Since a far larger clone is one base different, this is likely a read error. The genes are TRBV20-1 and TRBJ2-1; TRBD1 is a possible D gene (6 bases). The germline V gene encodes CDR1 DFQATT and CDR2 SNEGSKA (reference sequence). The CDR3 loop spans 15 amino acids. V was pared by 3 bases and J by 10 bases, with 22 bases between. The CDR3 coding sequence is TGCAGTGCTAGCCGAGGGGGATCCCCGACTTACGAGCAGTTCTTC. It encodes CSASRGGSPTYEQFF.

This clonotype was counted only a few times. The V gene is TRBV28, the J gene TRBJ2-7; 7 bases align to TRBD2. Germline CDR1 and CDR2: MDHEN and SYDVKM. The CDR3 totals 14 residues. As DNA, the CDR3 is TGTGCTAGGTCGAGCCAGGGAGGGTTCTACGAGCAGTACTTC. The encoded protein is CARSSQGGFYEQYF.

This chain uses TRBV20-1 with TRBJ2-7; the D gene is possibly TRBD1 (6 bases). The length of the CDR3 is 17 residues. Per germline, CDR1 DFQATT and CDR2 SNEGSKA (reference sequence). Deletions cut 3 bases from V and 0 bases from J, with 21 bases between. CDR3 protein: CSASRGGSLSNSYEQYF. The CDR3, as DNA: TGCAGTGCTAGCCGAGGGGGATCCCTTTCGAACTCCTACGAGCAGTACTTC.

The chain has TRBV20-1 and TRBJ2-7, with TRBD1 matching 11 bases. Germline V lookup: CDR1 DFQATT, CDR2 SNEGSKA (reference sequence). The CDR3 loop spans 13 amino acids. Losses at the gene ends were 5 bases for V and 2 bases for J; bases not matched to a gene: 2. In DNA form, the CDR3 reads TGCAGTGCTCCGGGACAGGGGGCCTACGAGCAGTACTTC. The encoded protein is CSAPGQGAYEQYF.

This clonotype is large (0.1 to 1%) within its sample. V is TRBV20-1 and J is TRBJ2-7, with D possibly matching TRBD1 (6 bases). V was trimmed by 3 bases and J by 4 bases, leaving 19 bases between them. Germline values: CDR1 DFQATT, CDR2 SNEGSKA (reference sequence). The CDR3 has 15 amino acids. The CDR3 sequence: CSASRGGSPTYEQYF. CDR3 in DNA: TGCAGTGCTAGCCGAGGGGGATCCCCGACTTACGAGCAGTACTTC.

V usage is TRBV28 and J usage is TRBJ2-2; D is perhaps TRBD1 (6 bases). CDR1 and CDR2 from the germline V gene are MDHEN and SYDVKM. The CDR3 consists of 17 residues. Between the trimmed V and J ends, which lost 3 bases and 0 bases, there was a span of 14 bases. The CDR3 spells CASSLVTGSANTGELFF. In nucleotides, the CDR3 is TGTGCCAGCAGTTTGGTGACAGGCAGCGCGAACACCGGGGAGCTGTTTTTT.

The chain uses TRBV20-1 and TRBJ2-7; 7 nucleotides match TRBD1. This CDR3 spans 13 amino acids. The V and J ends lost 5 bases and 2 bases, in that order; junction bases with no gene match: 6. From germline, CDR1 is DFQATT and CDR2 SNEGSKA (reference sequence). The CDR3 DNA is TGCAGTGCTGTACAGGGGAATACCTACGAGCAGTACTTC. Translating it yields CSAVQGNTYEQYF.

This clonotype occurred a few times. The chain carries TRBV20-1 and TRBJ2-7, with TRBD2 identical over 9 bases. After removal of 1 base from V and 2 bases from J, the junction contained 6 bases not matched to a gene. CDR1 is DFQATT and CDR2 is SNEGSKA in the germline V gene (reference sequence). The CDR3 sequence is 15 residues long. The CDR3 DNA sequence: TGCAGTGCTAGAGTGCCTAGCGGGGCGACCTACGAGCAGTACTTC. It translates to CSARVPSGATYEQYF.

In nucleotides, the CDR3 is TGCGCCAGCAGCCACCAAGAGTCAGGAATGTTCTACGAGCAGTACTTC. This encodes CASSHQESGMFYEQYF. The chain is built from TRBV4-1 and TRBJ2-7; D unresolved. Trimming removed 3 bases at V and 3 bases at J, with 18 bases between. Germline V gene data show CDR1 as MGHRA and CDR2 as YSYEKL. The CDR3 loop spans 16 amino acids.

This chain links TRBV20-1 with TRBJ2-7, with TRBD2 matching 7 bases. V was pared by 5 bases and J by 3 bases, with 16 bases of the junction left unmatched. The germline gives CDR1 DFQATT, CDR2 SNEGSKA (reference sequence). This CDR3 contains 16 residues. The CDR3 here is CSAQPSNLGGFYEQYF. The CDR3 DNA is TGCAGTGCTCAGCCCTCGAACTTGGGAGGGTTCTACGAGCAGTACTTC.

This clonotype is hyperexpanded in the sample. This chain links TRBV20-1 with TRBJ2-7; D perhaps matches TRBD2 (5 bases). V shed 4 bases and J shed 1 base, with 17 bases lying between them. The length of the CDR3 is 15 residues. Per the germline V gene, CDR1 is DFQATT and CDR2 is SNEGSKA (reference sequence). CDR3 region: CSANREKAVSYEQYF. The CDR3 DNA reads as TGCAGTGCTAACCGGGAAAAAGCGGTATCCTACGAGCAGTACTTC.

The chain links TRBV4-1 to TRBJ2-7, with 13 bases fitting TRBD2. V shed 4 bases and J 2 bases; nucleotides not matched to a gene: 2. This CDR3 region has 15 residues. From germline, CDR1 is MGHRA and CDR2 YSYEKL. The CDR3 DNA is TGCGCCAGCAGCCCGACTAGCGGGGGGACCTACGAGCAGTACTTC. It encodes CASSPTSGGTYEQYF.

A word on this clonotype: With only one base between it and a far larger clone, this is likely a read error. The chain combines TRBV20-1 with TRBJ2-1, with TRBD2 matching 9 bases. Looked up from germline, CDR1 is DFQATT and CDR2 is SNEGSKA (reference sequence). This CDR3 comprises 14 residues. V was clipped by 6 bases and J by 10 bases; unmatched bases: 13. For the CDR3, the DNA is TGCAGTGCCCCCGGAAGCGGGGGGACCTACGAGCAGTTCTTC. Its translation is CSAPGSGGTYEQFF.

The rearrangement joins TRBV20-1 to TRBJ2-7; D is perhaps TRBD2 (5 bases). Germline CDR1 is DFQATT and CDR2 is SNEGSKA (reference sequence). CDR3 length equals 13 residues. The CDR3 region is CRVSQHGSYEQYF. The CDR3 bases are TGCAGAGTCTCGCAACATGGGAGCTACGAGCAGTACTTC.

The chain carries TRBV28 and TRBJ2-7; the match to TRBD1 covers 12 bases. V lost 3 bases and J lost 2; bases outside the gene matches: 2. Germline V CDR1 and CDR2: MDHEN, SYDVKM. The CDR3 is 15 amino acids. This CDR3 reads CASSLGQGATYEQYF. CDR3 nucleotides: TGTGCCAGCAGTTTGGGACAGGGGGCTACCTACGAGCAGTACTTC.

This clonotype is judged hyperexpanded. The CDR3 spells CSAARGGQATYEQYF. Written as DNA, the CDR3 is TGCAGTGCTGCGAGGGGGGGACAGGCAACCTACGAGCAGTACTTC. The chain carries TRBV20-1 and TRBJ2-7, with D perhaps matching TRBD1 (8 bases). Trimming removed 5 bases at V and 2 bases at J, with 19 bases between. Germline V CDR1 and CDR2: DFQATT, SNEGSKA (reference sequence). The CDR3 runs to 15 residues.

The CDR3 loop reads CSAPGTGQDYYEQYF. The CDR3, as DNA: TGCAGTGCTCCCGGGACAGGGCAGGACTACTACGAGCAGTACTTC. The V and J genes are TRBV20-1 and TRBJ2-7; 9 positions match TRBD1. The CDR3 is 15 amino acids. Germline loops: CDR1 DFQATT, CDR2 SNEGSKA (reference sequence). V shed 5 bases, J shed 3 bases, and the junction held 11 bases outside the gene matches.

The chain is built from TRBV20-1 and TRBJ2-7; no clear D gene. Germline V gene lookup returns CDR1 DFQATT and CDR2 SNEGSKA (reference sequence). V was shortened by 5 bases and J by 3 bases, with 29 bases between the two germline ends. The CDR3 covers 18 residues. DNA for the CDR3: TGCAGTGCTCAGCCCTCGAACTTGGAGTCAGGAATGTTCTACGAGCAGTACTTC. Protein: CSAQPSNLESGMFYEQYF.

In this sample, this clonotype turned up a few times. A single base separates this from a much larger clone, so it may be a read error. V gene TRBV20-1 combines with J gene TRBJ2-7; 11 nucleotides align to TRBD2. Germline V gives CDR1 DFQATT, CDR2 SNEGSKA (reference sequence). V lost 1 base to trimming and J lost 2 bases; unmatched junction nucleotides: 1. The CDR3 is made up of 14 amino acids. Written as DNA, the CDR3 is TGCAGTGCTAGAGTGACTAGCGGGGCCTACGAGCAGTACTTC. This sequence encodes CSARVTSGAYEQYF.

This clonotype has just one count. The junction shows a germline mismatch at one end, possibly a read error. The genes are TRBV6-2 or TRBV6-3 and TRBJ2-7; 9 bases are a match to TRBD2. This CDR3 has 16 residues. CDR1 MNHEY and CDR2 SVGEGT come from the germline V gene. This CDR3 is CACSAPGSGGTYEQYF. The CDR3 region has the DNA TGTGCCTGCAGTGCCCCCGGAAGCGGGGGGACCTACGAGCAGTACTTC.

The rearrangement uses TRBV20-1 and TRBJ2-7; 8 nucleotides line up with TRBD2. The CDR3 totals 17 residues. The germline CDR1 and CDR2 sequences are DFQATT and SNEGSKA (reference sequence). V trimming: 5 bases; J trimming: 3 bases; junction bases outside the gene matches: 18. CDR3 sequence (DNA): TGCAGTGCTTCCGGGACTAGTGGGCGTGGGGTGAGCTACGAGCAGTACTTC. Protein: CSASGTSGRGVSYEQYF.

Only a few counts were recorded for this clonotype. The chain combines TRBV20-1 with TRBJ2-7; D unclear. This CDR3 contains 12 residues. V was trimmed by 6 bases and J by 6 bases, leaving 15 bases between them. In germline, CDR1 is DFQATT, CDR2 SNEGSKA (reference sequence). Written as DNA, the CDR3 is TGCAGTGCCAGCACCGGAATTGGCGAGCAGTACTTC. It translates to CSASTGIGEQYF.

The rearrangement links TRBV20-1 to TRBJ2-7; weak D call: TRBD1 (6 bases). The germline V gene encodes CDR1 DFQATT and CDR2 SNEGSKA (reference sequence). The CDR3 loop spans 14 amino acids. The V end was cut by 5 bases, the J end by 6 bases, with 20 bases between. In DNA form, the CDR3 reads TGCAGTGCTGCTCCACCTTCAGGGGTCTGCGAGCAGTACTTC. It yields the protein CSAAPPSGVCEQYF.

The gene calls are TRBV4-1 and TRBJ2-7, with 11 bases fitting TRBD1. Germline values: CDR1 MGHRA, CDR2 YSYEKL. After removal of 0 bases from V and 3 bases from J, the junction contained 10 bases not matched to a gene. The length of the CDR3 is 18 residues. The CDR3 DNA reads TGCGCCAGCAGCCAAGAGTCAGGAACCGGGACAGGGGGCTACGAGCAGTACTTC. This gives the protein CASSQESGTGTGGYEQYF.

Of note for this clonotype: This probably arose from a read error, given a far larger clone one base away. CDR3 DNA sequence: TGTGCCAGCAGCTTAGTCCGAAGCGGGGGGGCCTACGAGCAGTTCTTC. It yields the protein CASSLVRSGGAYEQFF. V is TRBV13 and J is TRBJ2-1; 10 bases line up with TRBD2. The CDR3 has 16 amino acids. Per the germline V gene, CDR1 is PRHDT and CDR2 is FYEKMQ (reference sequence). The V segment lost 1 base and the J segment 10 bases; nucleotides outside the gene matches: 10.

Note on this clonotype: Since a far larger clone is one base different, this is likely a read error. J is TRBJ2-7 and V is TRBV28, with D possibly TRBD1 on 6 matching bases. V shed 10 bases and J shed 2 bases, with 18 bases lying between them. The CDR3 is made up of 14 amino acids. Germline V gene lookup returns CDR1 MDHEN and CDR2 SYDVKM. The CDR3 nucleotides read TGTGCCACCAGCTCCCAGTCAGGGGCCTACGAGCAGTACTTC. Translation gives CATSSQSGAYEQYF.

This clonotype is judged medium-sized. The CDR3 nucleotides read TGCAGTGGCTCCAGCCCTCCGGGACAGGGGGCGACCTACGAGCAGTACTTC. Amino acids: CSGSSPPGQGATYEQYF. The rearrangement joins TRBV20-1 to TRBJ2-7, with 12 bases fitting TRBD1. The CDR3 covers 17 residues. V was clipped by 7 bases and J by 2 bases; unmatched bases: 15. The germline V gene has CDR1 DFQATT and CDR2 SNEGSKA (reference sequence).

In regard to this clonotype: Since a far larger clone is one base different, this is likely a read error. The chain is built from TRBV2 and TRBJ2-7; 10 bases map to TRBD2. The CDR3 has 16 amino acids. Germline lookup yields CDR1 SNHLY and CDR2 FYNNEI. The CDR3 loop reads CASSLVRSGGAYKQYF. The CDR3 DNA is TGTGCCAGCAGCTTAGTCCGAAGCGGGGGGGCCTACAAGCAGTACTTC.

The gene calls are TRBV27 and TRBJ1-5, with D uncertain. Germline V gene sequence: CDR1 MNHEY, CDR2 SMNVEV (reference sequence). CDR3 size: 14 residues. V was shortened by 3 bases and J by 4 bases, with 10 bases between the two germline ends. The CDR3 region has the DNA TGTGCCAGCAGTTTGGGGAGTGTAAATCAGCCCCAGCATTTT. It yields the protein CASSLGSVNQPQHF.

About this clonotype itself: This probably arose from a read error, given a far larger clone one base away. The V and J genes are TRBV27 and TRBJ2-7, with 7 bases aligning to TRBD2. This CDR3 contains 16 residues. Germline CDR1 reads MNHEY; CDR2 reads SMNVEV (reference sequence). Trimming removed 6 bases from V and 1 base from J; junction bases left unmatched: 12. CDR3 nucleotide sequence: TGTGCCAGCAGCTTAGTGTGGGCTAGCGGTTCCTACGAGCAGTACTTC. Amino acid sequence: CASSLVWASGSYEQYF.

This chain links TRBV20-1 with TRBJ2-7; perhaps TRBD2 as D (6 bases). Germline V CDR1 and CDR2: DFQATT, SNEGSKA (reference sequence). V lost 3 bases and J 0 bases, leaving 18 bases between the germline ends. This CDR3 spans 16 amino acids. This chain's CDR3 is CSASGRDSSNSYEQYF. CDR3 DNA sequence: TGCAGTGCTAGCGGCCGGGACTCCTCGAACTCCTACGAGCAGTACTTC.

The chain combines TRBV15 with TRBJ2-1, with 8 bases that match TRBD2. There are 16 residues in the CDR3. In germline, CDR1 is LNHNV, CDR2 YYDKDF (reference sequence). V lost 1 base and J lost 4; bases outside the gene matches: 6. CDR3 amino acids: CATSRVTGGTYNEQFF. In DNA form, the CDR3 reads TGTGCCACCAGCAGAGTGACGGGAGGGACTTACAATGAGCAGTTCTTC.